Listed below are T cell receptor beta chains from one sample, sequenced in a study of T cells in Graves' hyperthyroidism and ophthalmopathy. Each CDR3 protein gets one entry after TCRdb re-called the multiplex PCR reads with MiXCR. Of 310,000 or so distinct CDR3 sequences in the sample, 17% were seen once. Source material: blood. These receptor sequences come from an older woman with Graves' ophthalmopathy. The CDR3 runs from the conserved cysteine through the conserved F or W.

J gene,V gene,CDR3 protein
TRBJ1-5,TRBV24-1,CATSDGSGDQPQHF
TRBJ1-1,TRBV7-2,CASSLSRTDTEAFF
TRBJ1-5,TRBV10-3,CAISELSNQPQHF
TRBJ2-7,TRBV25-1,CASSEYDLSYEQYF
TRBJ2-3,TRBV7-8,CASSFWPSTDTQYF
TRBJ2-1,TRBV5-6,CASSPYRYNEQFF
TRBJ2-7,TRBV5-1,CASSFGLADYSYEQYF
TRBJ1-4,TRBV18,CASSPYSDVQGELFF
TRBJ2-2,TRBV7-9,CASSVPTGRRGHGELFF
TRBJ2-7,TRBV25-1,CASSTGLAYEQYF